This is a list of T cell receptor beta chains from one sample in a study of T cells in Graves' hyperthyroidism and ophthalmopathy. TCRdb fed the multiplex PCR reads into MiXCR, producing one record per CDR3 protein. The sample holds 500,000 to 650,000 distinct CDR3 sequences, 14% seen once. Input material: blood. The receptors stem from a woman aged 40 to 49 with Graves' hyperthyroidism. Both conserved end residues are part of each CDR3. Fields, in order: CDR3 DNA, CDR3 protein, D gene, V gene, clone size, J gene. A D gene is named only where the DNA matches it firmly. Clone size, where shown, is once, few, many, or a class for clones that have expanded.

TGCGCCAGCAGCCAAGAGCGGATAACCGGGACATCCTCCTACGAGCAGTACTTC CASSQERITGTSSYEQYF NA TRBV4-1 NA TRBJ2-7
TGTGCCAGCAGTGCCACAGGGAGCTCTGGAAACACCATATATTTT CASSATGSSGNTIYF NA TRBV12-3/TRBV12-4 many TRBJ1-3
TGTGGCACCAGTGAGGAAAGAGGCGATACGCAGTATTTT CGTSEERGDTQYF NA TRBV24-1 few TRBJ2-3
TGTGCCAGCAGCCAGGGACTAGCGGGAGATGGTGAGCAGTTCTTC CASSQGLAGDGEQFF TRBD2 TRBV3-1 many TRBJ2-1
TGTGCCATCAGTGAGTCAGTGGGACTAGCGGGAGTTGACGAGCAGTACTTC CAISESVGLAGVDEQYF TRBD2 TRBV10-3 many TRBJ2-7
TGCGCCAGCAGCTCAGAAGGACTAGCGGGACCAAATGAGCAGTTCTTC CASSSEGLAGPNEQFF TRBD2 TRBV5-1 many TRBJ2-1
TGTGCCAGCAGCCCCGGGCCGCTGAATGGATACGAGCAGTACTTC CASSPGPLNGYEQYF NA TRBV2 many TRBJ2-7
TGTGCCAGCAGCTCAGCGCGTGGGGATCAGCCCCAGCATTTT CASSSARGDQPQHF NA TRBV7-2 NA TRBJ1-5
TGTGCCTGGACCAAGCGGGGGTGGGAGCAGTACTTC CAWTKRGWEQYF TRBD2 TRBV30 many TRBJ2-7
TGTGCCATCAGTAAGGGGACAGGGGTTCTCAATGAGCAGTTCTTC CAISKGTGVLNEQFF TRBD1 TRBV10-3 NA TRBJ2-1
TGTGCCTGGAGCGGGAAAGGCACAGATACGCAGTATTTT CAWSGKGTDTQYF NA TRBV30 many TRBJ2-3
TGTGCCAGCAGTGCCTTGGCACTGACACTTTATACGCAGTATTTT CASSALALTLYTQYF NA TRBV28 many TRBJ2-3
TGTGCCAGCAGTGGGACAGGGGTGGCTGAAGCTTTCTTT CASSGTGVAEAFF TRBD1 TRBV25-1 NA TRBJ1-1
TGTGCCAGCAGCCAAGATAGGGCCGTCTTCGGGACCCAGTACTTC CASSQDRAVFGTQYF NA TRBV3-1 many TRBJ2-5
TGCAGCTCCGATAGCGGGACGACCAATGAGCAGTTCTTC CSSDSGTTNEQFF TRBD2 TRBV29-1 few TRBJ2-1
TGTGCCAGCAACCCCGGGCTAACAAGCACAGATACGCAGTATTTT CASNPGLTSTDTQYF NA TRBV5-8 many TRBJ2-3
TGCAGTGCTAGAGAGACAGGGGTCCCCTACGAGCAGTACTTC CSARETGVPYEQYF TRBD1 TRBV20-1 many TRBJ2-7
TGTGCCAGCAGTTACTCGATTAACGGTTTGCGGGGGGCCTACGAGCAGTACTTC CASSYSINGLRGAYEQYF TRBD2 TRBV6-5 many TRBJ2-7
TGTGCCAGCAGTGCGCTAGCGGGAAAATACGAGCAGTACTTC CASSALAGKYEQYF TRBD2 TRBV2 many TRBJ2-7
TGTGCCAGCAGCGAGACCGACAATGAGCAGTTCTTC CASSETDNEQFF NA TRBV9 few TRBJ2-1
TGTGCCATCAGCGCCGAAGGAAGGGACACAAGCTATGGCTACACCTTC CAISAEGRDTSYGYTF NA TRBV10-3 few TRBJ1-2
TGTGCCAGCAGTTTAGAGTACCAAGAGACCCAGTACTTC CASSLEYQETQYF NA TRBV28 many TRBJ2-5
TGTGCCAGCAGTACAACGCAAAGACAGGGAAACTCCTATAATTCACCCCTCCACTTT CASSTTQRQGNSYNSPLHF TRBD1 TRBV6-1 few TRBJ1-6
TGTGCCAGCAGCGGTGCTAGCGGGACGCCTAGCGATACGCAGTATTTT CASSGASGTPSDTQYF TRBD2 TRBV9 many TRBJ2-3
TGTGCCTGGACCATCGGGCAAGAGACCCAGTACTTC CAWTIGQETQYF NA TRBV30 many TRBJ2-5
TGTGCCATCAGTGAGTCGTCGGTAGCGGGAGGAAAGAATGAGCAGTTCTTC CAISESSVAGGKNEQFF TRBD2 TRBV10-3 many TRBJ2-1
TGTGCCAGCAGCCCTCGGTGTAGGACAGATACGCAGTATTTT CASSPRCRTDTQYF NA TRBV14 NA TRBJ2-3
TGTGCCAGCTCACCACGGCTAACGGGAGGGGAAAACATTCAGTACTTC CASSPRLTGGENIQYF TRBD2 TRBV18 few TRBJ2-4
TGTGCCAGCAGCTTCGGACTAGCCTTCGAGCAGTACTTC CASSFGLAFEQYF TRBD2 TRBV7-2 many TRBJ2-7
TGTGCCAGCGGCTTGACGTCCCAGGGGAGCACAGATACGCAGTATTTT CASGLTSQGSTDTQYF NA TRBV2 NA TRBJ2-3
TGCAGTGCTAGAGACCTCCTGCTAGCGGGGGGCTACGAGCAGTACTTC CSARDLLLAGGYEQYF TRBD2 TRBV20-1 few TRBJ2-7
TGTGCCAGCAGCGCCTTTGAGGGAGGAACCGGGGAGCTGTTTTTT CASSAFEGGTGELFF NA TRBV7-6 many TRBJ2-2
TGCGCCAGCAGCCCCACGCCTAGCGGGAGCACAGATACGCAGTATTTT CASSPTPSGSTDTQYF TRBD2 TRBV4-1 NA TRBJ2-3
TGTGCCAGCAGCTTACAAAACTCTGGAAACACCATATATTTT CASSLQNSGNTIYF NA TRBV9 NA TRBJ1-3
TGCAGTGCTAGGGTCCTAGCGGGAGGTTTAGATGAGCAGTTCTTC CSARVLAGGLDEQFF TRBD2 TRBV20-1 many TRBJ2-1
TGTGCCAGCAGCATTGGCGGGAAGGCTAGCGGGTTTCAAGAGACCCAGTACTTC CASSIGGKASGFQETQYF TRBD2 TRBV5-6 few TRBJ2-5
TGTGCCAGCAGCACGGCTCGTTCCTACGAGCAGTACTTC CASSTARSYEQYF NA TRBV28 many TRBJ2-7
TGTGCCAGCGCCCCTTGGCGGCCGAACACTGAAGCTTTCTTT CASAPWRPNTEAFF NA TRBV27 many TRBJ1-1